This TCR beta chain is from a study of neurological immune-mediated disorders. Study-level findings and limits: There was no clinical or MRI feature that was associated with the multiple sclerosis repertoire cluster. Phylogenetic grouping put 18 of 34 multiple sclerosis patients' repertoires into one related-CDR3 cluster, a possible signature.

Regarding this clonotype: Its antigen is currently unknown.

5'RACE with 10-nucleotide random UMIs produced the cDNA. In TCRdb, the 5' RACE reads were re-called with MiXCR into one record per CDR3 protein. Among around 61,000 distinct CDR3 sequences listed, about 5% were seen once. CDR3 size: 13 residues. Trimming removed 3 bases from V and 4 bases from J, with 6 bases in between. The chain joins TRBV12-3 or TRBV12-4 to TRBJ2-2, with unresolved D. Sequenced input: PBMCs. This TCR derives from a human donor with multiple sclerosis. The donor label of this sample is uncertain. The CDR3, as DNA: TGTGCCAGCAGTTTGGGAACCACCGGGGAGCTGTTTTTT. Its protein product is CASSLGTTGELFF.